A selection of T cell receptor beta chains follows, all from one sample in a study of T cells in Graves' hyperthyroidism and ophthalmopathy. TCRdb recomputed calls from the multiplex PCR reads with MiXCR, one row per CDR3 protein. The sample has approximately 430,000 distinct CDR3 sequences, 15% to 18% seen once. Sequencing input: blood. The receptors shown here come from a young woman with Graves' hyperthyroidism. Each CDR3 is given with its conserved first and last residue. Expanded clones get a size class; other rows say once, few or many, or leave the size out.

clone_size: many; v_call: TRBV2; cdr3_length: 13; j_call: TRBJ2-2; cdr3_aa: CASSAQDTGELFF
clone_size: .; v_call: TRBV7-9; cdr3_length: 14; j_call: TRBJ1-4; cdr3_aa: CASTRGVDNEKLFF
clone_size: .; v_call: TRBV5-1; cdr3_length: 20; j_call: TRBJ2-3; cdr3_aa: CASRLPMRSSGNVGTDTQYF
clone_size: .; v_call: TRBV7-3; cdr3_length: 13; j_call: TRBJ1-1; cdr3_aa: CASSFRGNTEASF
clone_size: many; v_call: TRBV2; cdr3_length: 12; j_call: TRBJ1-2; cdr3_aa: CASIGRDYGYTF
clone_size: many; v_call: TRBV7-9; cdr3_length: 15; j_call: TRBJ1-6; cdr3_aa: CASSLKSGQTSPLHF
clone_size: few; v_call: TRBV29-1; cdr3_length: 14; j_call: TRBJ1-2; cdr3_aa: CSVEDWSQESGYTF
clone_size: many; v_call: TRBV27; cdr3_length: 15; j_call: TRBJ2-5; cdr3_aa: CASSSGQGRVETQYF
clone_size: many; v_call: TRBV7-2; cdr3_length: 19; j_call: TRBJ2-4; cdr3_aa: CASSLPGAEWGIAKNIQYF
clone_size: .; v_call: TRBV10-1; cdr3_length: 14; j_call: TRBJ1-1; cdr3_aa: CASSAAQGRAEAFF
clone_size: .; v_call: TRBV12-3/TRBV12-4; cdr3_length: 14; j_call: TRBJ2-3; cdr3_aa: CASATAAGTDTQYF
clone_size: many; v_call: TRBV15; cdr3_length: 16; j_call: TRBJ2-5; cdr3_aa: CATSRDRGTAQETQYF
clone_size: .; v_call: TRBV19; cdr3_length: 14; j_call: TRBJ1-1; cdr3_aa: CASSIPRRWTEAFF
clone_size: many; v_call: TRBV28; cdr3_length: 13; j_call: TRBJ1-6; cdr3_aa: CAGTGRYNSPLHF
clone_size: many; v_call: TRBV6-5; cdr3_length: 16; j_call: TRBJ2-7; cdr3_aa: CASSYVYKGVKNEQYF
clone_size: .; v_call: TRBV9; cdr3_length: 15; j_call: TRBJ2-6; cdr3_aa: CASSVEIPGANVLTF
clone_size: many; v_call: TRBV19; cdr3_length: 17; j_call: TRBJ2-1; cdr3_aa: CASSSRVSGSPRGEQFF
clone_size: many; v_call: TRBV6-1; cdr3_length: 14; j_call: TRBJ2-7; cdr3_aa: CASSVRVGYYEQYF
clone_size: many; v_call: TRBV3-1; cdr3_length: 14; j_call: TRBJ1-2; cdr3_aa: CASSPSDTHYGYTF
clone_size: .; v_call: TRBV9; cdr3_length: 15; j_call: TRBJ2-2; cdr3_aa: CASRAPGSNTGELFF
clone_size: many; v_call: TRBV30; cdr3_length: 14; j_call: TRBJ1-1; cdr3_aa: CAWSVLQQGTEAFF
clone_size: many; v_call: TRBV6-1; cdr3_length: 13; j_call: TRBJ1-2; cdr3_aa: CASGQDSYYGYTF
clone_size: many; v_call: TRBV7-9; cdr3_length: 13; j_call: TRBJ2-3; cdr3_aa: CASSSAGTDTQYF
clone_size: many; v_call: TRBV11-2; cdr3_length: 15; j_call: TRBJ1-2; cdr3_aa: CASTAGRVGARGYTF
clone_size: many; v_call: TRBV7-8; cdr3_length: 16; j_call: TRBJ2-5; cdr3_aa: CASSTRPGTSKETQYF
clone_size: many; v_call: TRBV7-9; cdr3_length: 14; j_call: TRBJ2-5; cdr3_aa: CASSYPGVRETQYF
clone_size: many; v_call: TRBV6-1; cdr3_length: 15; j_call: TRBJ1-3; cdr3_aa: CASSVEGISGNTIYF
clone_size: many; v_call: TRBV6-1; cdr3_length: 14; j_call: TRBJ2-5; cdr3_aa: CASSFVGGQETQYF
clone_size: few; v_call: TRBV2; cdr3_length: 14; j_call: TRBJ2-3; cdr3_aa: CASSGGANPDTQYF
clone_size: many; v_call: TRBV7-3; cdr3_length: 15; j_call: TRBJ2-2; cdr3_aa: CASSLYSVDTGELFF
clone_size: many; v_call: TRBV2; cdr3_length: 14; j_call: TRBJ1-5; cdr3_aa: CASSAGQANQPQHF
clone_size: many; v_call: TRBV6-1; cdr3_length: 15; j_call: TRBJ2-7; cdr3_aa: CASSEAGRNPYEQYF
clone_size: many; v_call: TRBV27; cdr3_length: 14; j_call: TRBJ2-7; cdr3_aa: CASKRGRQFHEQYF
clone_size: many; v_call: TRBV6-1; cdr3_length: 16; j_call: TRBJ1-5; cdr3_aa: CASSETGGAGNQPQHF
clone_size: many; v_call: TRBV27; cdr3_length: 15; j_call: TRBJ2-1; cdr3_aa: CASIYTSGGYNEQFF
clone_size: few; v_call: TRBV6-1; cdr3_length: 15; j_call: TRBJ2-2; cdr3_aa: CASRTLLGSPGELFF
clone_size: many; v_call: TRBV4-2; cdr3_length: 14; j_call: TRBJ1-2; cdr3_aa: CASSQEDRVYGYTF
clone_size: .; v_call: TRBV7-3; cdr3_length: 13; j_call: TRBJ2-7; cdr3_aa: CASSARETYEQYF
clone_size: many; v_call: TRBV10-3; cdr3_length: 14; j_call: TRBJ1-6; cdr3_aa: CAGAQGAQNSPLHF
clone_size: many; v_call: TRBV19; cdr3_length: 16; j_call: TRBJ2-1; cdr3_aa: CASSILGTTHPGEQFF
clone_size: many; v_call: TRBV12-3/TRBV12-4; cdr3_length: 17; j_call: TRBJ1-4; cdr3_aa: CASTLTVRLGENEKLFF
clone_size: many; v_call: TRBV3-1; cdr3_length: 14; j_call: TRBJ2-1; cdr3_aa: CASSPEAGDNEQFF
clone_size: many; v_call: TRBV28; cdr3_length: 14; j_call: TRBJ1-5; cdr3_aa: CASRQANSNQPQHF
clone_size: .; v_call: TRBV18; cdr3_length: 16; j_call: TRBJ1-2; cdr3_aa: CASLPGNPAPNYGYTF
clone_size: many; v_call: TRBV11-2; cdr3_length: 14; j_call: TRBJ2-2; cdr3_aa: CASSLDDRSGGLFF
clone_size: many; v_call: TRBV7-3; cdr3_length: 13; j_call: TRBJ2-7; cdr3_aa: CASSRKDSYEQYF
clone_size: .; v_call: TRBV4-1; cdr3_length: 13; j_call: TRBJ2-7; cdr3_aa: CASSQSASHEQYF
clone_size: many; v_call: TRBV7-8; cdr3_length: 14; j_call: TRBJ2-7; cdr3_aa: CASSPRTGEGEQYF
clone_size: many; v_call: TRBV29-1; cdr3_length: 12; j_call: TRBJ2-1; cdr3_aa: CSVGARRPEQFF
clone_size: many; v_call: TRBV7-9; cdr3_length: 13; j_call: TRBJ1-2; cdr3_aa: CASVPTGLYGYTF
clone_size: .; v_call: TRBV27; cdr3_length: 15; j_call: TRBJ2-1; cdr3_aa: CASRSSGTGGGEQFF
clone_size: many; v_call: TRBV12-3/TRBV12-4; cdr3_length: 15; j_call: TRBJ1-6; cdr3_aa: CASSQGSPINSPLHF
clone_size: few; v_call: TRBV19; cdr3_length: 17; j_call: TRBJ2-2; cdr3_aa: CATTGTGYLYNTGELFF
clone_size: .; v_call: TRBV11-2; cdr3_length: 16; j_call: TRBJ2-5; cdr3_aa: CASSLGLLAGGETQYF
clone_size: .; v_call: TRBV11-3; cdr3_length: 14; j_call: TRBJ1-1; cdr3_aa: CASSLEGASSEAFF